This T cell receptor beta chain was obtained from a study of T-cell reconstitution after alpha-beta-depleted transplantation in children. Study findings and constraints: Where some patients showed high TCRbeta diversity at day 60, it came from recipient T cells and thymic progenitors that had survived. A year had passed since transplant, and T-cell counts and diversity by then came mostly from newly produced T cells. Expanded clones from the graft, numbering several hundred, reportedly supplied alpha-beta T cells about two months after transplant.

It was with unique molecular identifiers that the TCRbeta library was prepared. TCRdb reanalysed the PCR reads using MiXCR and keeps one entry per CDR3 protein. The top ten hold about 5% of the sample, which has 700,000 to 850,000 distinct CDR3 sequences, 15% to 20% seen once. This clonotype was counted only a few times. Its cognate antigen is unknown. Germline CDR1 reads SGHRS; CDR2 reads YFSETQ. The V gene lost 0 bases and the J gene lost 2 bases, with 18 bases spanning the gap. The CDR3 spans 17 residues. This clonotype originated in a male patient aged 10 to 17 who had a stem cell transplant for acute lymphoblastic leukemia, so the T cells may come from the graft donor. This sample comprised PBMCs, mostly from graft donor cells, obtained 360 days after TCRalphabeta/CD19-depleted stem cell transplant. The chain recombines TRBV5-1 with TRBJ2-7, with D perhaps being TRBD1 or TRBD2 (5 bases each). DNA of the CDR3: TGCGCCAGCAGCTTGGATTACCCAGCCAGGGACCCCTACGAGCAGTACTTC. Translation gives CASSLDYPARDPYEQYF.